These T cell receptor beta chains were read from a single sample in a study of blood T cell repertoires in COVID-19. Generated by immunoSEQ multiplex PCR, the TCRdb table keeps only in-frame clones and is missing some. There are 100,000 to 150,000 clones in the sample; around four fifths occur only once, and about 5.5% lies in the top ten. Specimen: peripheral blood. The receptors were sampled from a man at least 80 years old with COVID-19, enrolled during active disease. The CDR3 runs from the conserved cysteine through the conserved F or W. D genes are given only for firm matches. The size entry is marked missing in some rows and otherwise reads once, few, many or a size class.

j_call | cdr3_length | d_call | v_call | clone_size | cdr3_nt | cdr3_aa
TRBJ1-1 | 16 | TRBD1 | TRBV4-1 | NA | TGCGCCAGCAGCCAAGATCTGACAGGGGTACACACTGAAGCTTTCTTT | CASSQDLTGVHTEAFF
TRBJ2-7 | 15 | NA | TRBV28 | NA | TGTGCCAGCAGGGGACCCGGGGACTTCAACTACGAGCAGTACTTC | CASRGPGDFNYEQYF
TRBJ2-2 | 13 | TRBD2 | TRBV18 | NA | TGTGCCAGCTCACCAGCGGGGGCCGGGGAGCTGTTTTTT | CASSPAGAGELFF
TRBJ2-7 | 15 | TRBD2 | TRBV3-1/TRBV3-2 | NA | TGTGCCAGCAGCCTTGGACTAGCGGGAGCCTACGAGCAGTACTTC | CASSLGLAGAYEQYF
TRBJ2-1 | 14 | TRBD2 | TRBV5-5 | NA | TGTGCCAGCAGCTTAGAGCGGGAGTACAATGAGCAGTTCTTC | CASSLEREYNEQFF
TRBJ2-3 | 16 | TRBD2 | TRBV5-1 | NA | TGCGCCAGCAGCGCCGCTAGCGGGAGTGGCGCAGATACGCAGTATTTT | CASSAASGSGADTQYF
TRBJ2-5 | 16 | TRBD1 | TRBV4-1 | NA | TGCGCCAGCAGCCAAGATGGGACAGGGTTCGGAGAGACCCAGTACTTC | CASSQDGTGFGETQYF
TRBJ1-1 | 13 | NA | TRBV18 | NA | TGTGCCAGCTCACTTGGGGGGGGGACTGAAGCTTTCTTT | CASSLGGGTEAFF
TRBJ1-3 | 16 | NA | TRBV6-1 | NA | TGTGCCAGCAGTGGTTGGAGTATGAGCTCTGGAAACACCATATATTTT | CASSGWSMSSGNTIYF
TRBJ2-2 | 15 | TRBD1 | TRBV9 | NA | TGTGCCAGCAGCGTAGAAGGGGGCTCCACCGGGGAGCTGTTTTTT | CASSVEGGSTGELFF
TRBJ2-7 | 13 | NA | TRBV7-3 | NA | TGTGCCAGCAGCTTATTGTTCACCGGCGAGCAGTACTTC | CASSLLFTGEQYF
TRBJ1-5 | 15 | NA | TRBV6-5 | NA | TGTGCCAGCATACGGGGGGGAATAGAGAATCAGCCCCAGCATTTT | CASIRGGIENQPQHF
TRBJ2-7 | 14 | NA | TRBV5-6 | NA | TGTGCCAGCAGCTTGGGCTCTAGCTGGGACGAGCAGTACTTC | CASSLGSSWDEQYF
TRBJ2-5 | 13 | NA | TRBV10-2 | NA | TGCGCCAGCAGTGTCTGGAGGGCAGAGACCCAGTACTTC | CASSVWRAETQYF
TRBJ1-1 | 14 | NA | TRBV5-4 | few | TGTGCCAGCAGCGTTACTGACAAGAACACTGAAGCTTTCTTT | CASSVTDKNTEAFF
TRBJ2-7 | 13 | NA | TRBV6-5 | once | TGTGCCAGCAGCAAGGACAGAAAGTACGAGCAGTACTTC | CASSKDRKYEQYF
TRBJ1-6 | 14 | TRBD1 | TRBV2 | few | TGTGCCAGCAGTGACAGGACAGGTCCAGGGCCCCTCCACTTT | CASSDRTGPGPLHF
TRBJ2-1 | 16 | TRBD2 | TRBV3-1/TRBV3-2 | few | TGTGCCAGCAGCCAAGGGTTCACTAGCGAAGTCAATGAGCAGTTCTTC | CASSQGFTSEVNEQFF
TRBJ1-2 | 14 | TRBD1 | TRBV5-6 | NA | TGTGCCAGCAGCTCCACAGGGGTTGACTATGGCTACACCTTC | CASSSTGVDYGYTF
TRBJ2-1 | 15 | TRBD2 | TRBV7-7 | NA | TGTGCTAGCAGTTTCCTAGCGGGAGTGGGAAATGAGCAGTTCTTC | CASSFLAGVGNEQFF
TRBJ2-1 | 13 | NA | TRBV2 | NA | TGTGCCAGCAGGGGAGATGGGGTGGATGAGCAGTTCTTC | CASRGDGVDEQFF
TRBJ2-1 | 15 | TRBD1 | TRBV29-1 | NA | TGCAGCGTAACGACAGGGTTGTCTTCCTACAATGAGCAGTTCTTC | CSVTTGLSSYNEQFF
TRBJ1-4 | 15 | NA | TRBV6-5 | NA | TGTGCCAGCAGTTTGGACCACGGCTCTAGGGGAAAACTGTTTTTT | CASSLDHGSRGKLFF
TRBJ1-2 | 13 | TRBD1 | TRBV6-5 | NA | TGTGCCAGCAGTTACCCGGGACAGGGGATTCGCACCTTC | CASSYPGQGIRTF
TRBJ2-2 | 18 | TRBD2 | TRBV4-1 | NA | TGCGCCAGCAGCCAATATCAACTAGCGGGAGGTTGGACCGGGGAGCTGTTTTTT | CASSQYQLAGGWTGELFF
TRBJ2-3 | 14 | NA | TRBV7-3 | NA | TGTGCCAGCAGCTTCTCCTCACTAGCAGATACGCAGTATTTT | CASSFSSLADTQYF
TRBJ2-7 | 13 | NA | TRBV7-8 | NA | TGTGCCAGCAGCTTCGGGACAGCGGGCGAGCAGTACTTC | CASSFGTAGEQYF
TRBJ2-1 | 15 | TRBD2 | TRBV24-1 | NA | TGTGCCACCAGTGACACCGGGACTAGCAAGGATGAGCAGTTCTTC | CATSDTGTSKDEQFF
TRBJ2-1 | 15 | TRBD1 | TRBV19 | NA | TGTGCCAGTAGTATAGAAGGGGGCGGCCGGTCGATCGAGTTCTTC | CASSIEGGGRSIEFF
TRBJ2-5 | 13 | TRBD2 | TRBV28 | NA | TGTGCCAGCAGATGGGGAGGGGATGAGACCCAGTACTTC | CASRWGGDETQYF
TRBJ1-1 | 14 | NA | TRBV7-8 | NA | TGTGCCAGCAGCCTTCAGACTGTGAACACTGAAGCTTTCTTT | CASSLQTVNTEAFF
TRBJ2-1 | 12 | NA | TRBV28 | NA | TGTGCCAGCAGCTACAGCTACAATGAGCAGTTCTTC | CASSYSYNEQFF
TRBJ1-1 | 14 | TRBD1 | TRBV27 | few | TGTGCCAGCAAGGGGGACAGGGCTAGCACTGAAGCTTTCTTT | CASKGDRASTEAFF
TRBJ2-2 | 14 | NA | TRBV10-2 | few | TGCGCCAGCACGCCGGGGGTCATCACCGGGGAGCTGTTTTTT | CASTPGVITGELFF
TRBJ1-4 | 15 | NA | TRBV7-9 | NA | TGTGCCAGCAGCGCAGTCGGGGGGCACAGTGAAAAACTGTTTTTT | CASSAVGGHSEKLFF
TRBJ1-1 | 13 | NA | TRBV7-9 | NA | TGTGCCAGCAGCTTAATTGAACGAGCTGAAGCTTTCTTT | CASSLIERAEAFF
TRBJ1-3 | 17 | NA | TRBV7-6 | once | TGTGCCAGCACGCCGACGACATTCTCCTACGGTGGAAACACCATATATTTT | CASTPTTFSYGGNTIYF
TRBJ2-5 | 14 | TRBD1 | TRBV6-5 | NA | TGTGCCAGCAGGGCGACAGGGGGCCAAGAGACCCAGTACTTC | CASRATGGQETQYF
TRBJ2-1 | 11 | NA | TRBV2 | NA | TGTGCCAGCAGTTCTAGCTGGGAGCAGTTCTTC | CASSSSWEQFF
TRBJ2-5 | 16 | NA | TRBV5-1 | once | TGCGCCAGCAGCCACGGGACTTACCTACTGGGAGAGACCCAGTACTTC | CASSHGTYLLGETQYF
TRBJ2-7 | 15 | TRBD2 | TRBV28 | NA | TGTGCCAGCAGTATCCTGACTAGCGGGGCCTACGAGCAGTACTTC | CASSILTSGAYEQYF
TRBJ2-5 | 15 | TRBD1 | TRBV29-1 | few | TGCAGCGTTGAAGATTCGGGCAGGGGGCTGGAGACCCAGTACTTC | CSVEDSGRGLETQYF
TRBJ1-2 | 17 | TRBD1 | TRBV19 | once | TGTGCCAGTAGTCCCCCTCGATTTAACAGGGGGGTCTATGGCTACACCTTC | CASSPPRFNRGVYGYTF
TRBJ2-2 | 15 | TRBD2 | TRBV19 | NA | TGTGCCAGTACGCTAGCGGGAGTTTCCACCGGGGAGCTGTTTTTT | CASTLAGVSTGELFF
TRBJ1-6 | 16 | TRBD1 | TRBV7-9 | NA | TGTGCCAGCAGCCGACTCAGGGGGCGCGATAATTCACCCCTCCACTTT | CASSRLRGRDNSPLHF
TRBJ2-7 | 14 | NA | TRBV3-1/TRBV3-2 | NA | TGTGCCAGCAGCCAAGAAGCAGGGTTCTACGAGCAGTACTTC | CASSQEAGFYEQYF
TRBJ2-2 | 14 | NA | TRBV10-3 | NA | TGTGCCATAGCGTGGGGCGGGAACACCGGGGAGCTGTTTTTT | CAIAWGGNTGELFF
TRBJ2-1 | 15 | TRBD2 | TRBV3-1/TRBV3-2 | NA | TGTGCCAGCAGCCTAGCGGGAGGGCCAAACAATGAGCAGTTCTTC | CASSLAGGPNNEQFF
TRBJ2-7 | 14 | TRBD1 | TRBV5-4 | NA | TGTGCCAGCAGCTTCAGGACAGGGTTCAACGAGCAGTACTTC | CASSFRTGFNEQYF
TRBJ1-2 | 14 | TRBD1 | TRBV27 | NA | TGTGCCAGCAGTTTTCAGGGGGCATTGGGTGGCTACACCTTC | CASSFQGALGGYTF
TRBJ2-7 | 15 | NA | TRBV10-3 | NA | TGTGCCATCAGGCCGGGACAAGGGGGCTCCTACGAGCAGTACTTC | CAIRPGQGGSYEQYF
TRBJ2-3 | 16 | TRBD2 | TRBV3-1/TRBV3-2 | NA | TGTGCCAGCAGCCAAGCGGGAGGGGCTAGCACAGATACGCAGTATTTT | CASSQAGGASTDTQYF
TRBJ1-5 | 12 | NA | TRBV19 | NA | TGTGCCAGTAGTATAGGTACAGGGTCCCAGCATTTT | CASSIGTGSQHF
TRBJ2-1 | 15 | NA | TRBV5-1 | NA | TGCGCCAGCAGCCTTGGACTACTCCTGGGGGATGAGCAGTTCTTC | CASSLGLLLGDEQFF
TRBJ1-3 | 14 | NA | TRBV28 | NA | TGTGCCAGCAGTTTCACTAACGGGGGAAACACCATATATTTT | CASSFTNGGNTIYF